The T cell receptor beta chain under discussion was sequenced for a study of post-analysis software for immune sequencing data. The overall study: Progressive-relapsing, secondary progressive and relapsing-remitting multiple sclerosis were among the disease courses included.

As regards this clonotype: The antigen is undetermined.

Study-wide findings and caveats: F-measure co-clustering was strong for batch-matched samples. Compared with controls, patients showed significantly lower normalized Chao1 diversity. Comparison of patients with controls showed 5 or 6 TRBV segments more frequent in patients, TRBV5-6, TRBV5-1 and TRBV20-1 among them.

Losses at the gene ends were 7 bases for V and 2 bases for J; bases not matched to a gene: 4. The CDR3 length is 14 residues. Germline assignment: CDR1 MNHEY and CDR2 SMNVEV (reference sequence). Unique-molecular-identifier-tagged TCR beta cDNA libraries were used. The authors obtained 500,000 or so cDNA molecules from around 0.96 to 9.9 million T cells. TCRdb reanalysed the PCR reads using MiXCR and keeps one entry per CDR3 protein. The sample has approximately 770,000 distinct CDR3 sequences; about half are singletons. The TCR sequence derives from a girl aged 5-17 years with multiple sclerosis. The J gene is TRBJ2-7, the V gene TRBV27, with TRBD2 identical over 11 bases. Specimen: blood. CDR3 DNA sequence: TGTGCCAGCAAAACTAGCGGGAGCACCTACGAGCAGTACTTC. Translating gives CASKTSGSTYEQYF.